The entry below gives a single T cell receptor (beta chain) sequence along with its context. The data stem from a study of shared T cell receptors in the human thymus. CDR3 length: 12 residues. V was pared by 5 bases and J by 1 base, with 8 bases between. The germline gives CDR1 GTSNPN, CDR2 SVGIG (reference sequence). The protocol was immunoSEQ multiplex PCR, while the TCRdb copy is restricted to in-frame clones and leaves out a portion. The data contain 550,000 to 800,000 clones, around 85% of them seen just once; the ten biggest clones take up more than 0.008%. The data also belong to a second study, concerning human thymus T cells. From that second work: Donor material was obtained from healthy Finnish infants undergoing corrective surgery for congenital heart defects. Corrective heart surgery yielded resections, and these provided the thymus tissue. Apparent skewing of V and J gene usage characterized both thymic and blood repertoires. Unrelated people showed highly overlapping thymic repertoires, related research reported.

The receptor was derived from a girl in the first two years of life with a congenital heart defect. Input material: thymocytes. The genes are TRBV30 and TRBJ1-1, with D perhaps TRBD1 (5 bases). The DNA for the CDR3 is TGTGCCTGGTCGACAGAGAACACTGAAGCTTTCTTT. It is translated as CAWSTENTEAFF. Combining the CDR3 with reference TRBV30 and TRBJ1-1 gives the whole variable domain SQTIHQWPATLVQPVGSPLSLECTVEGTSNPNLYWYRQAAGRGLQLLFYSVGIGQISSEVPQNLSASRPQDRQFILSSKKLLLSDSGFYLCAWSTENTEAFFGQGTRLTVV.